The rows below give T cell receptor beta chains drawn from one sample of a study of post-analysis software for immune sequencing data. TCRdb reprocessed the PCR reads via MiXCR and lists one record per CDR3 protein. In the table there are about 620,000 distinct CDR3 sequences, 44% of which are singletons. The sequencing sample was made of blood. The receptor set was obtained from a girl aged 5-17 years with multiple sclerosis. Each CDR3 is given with its conserved first and last residue. The D gene is left open where the match is weak. Size is stated for part of the rows, as once, few or many counts, or as a class when the clone is expanded.

cdr3_nt: TGCAGTGTTACCTATGACAGGCTCCGGGGTGAGCAGTTCTTC; cdr3_aa: CSVTYDRLRGEQFF; j_call: TRBJ2-1; clone_size: NA; d_call: NA; v_call: TRBV20-1
cdr3_nt: TGCAGCTTCTCCCAGGGGGCGGAATCCTACGAGCAGTACTTC; cdr3_aa: CSFSQGAESYEQYF; j_call: TRBJ2-7; clone_size: NA; d_call: TRBD1; v_call: TRBV29-1
cdr3_nt: TGTGCCAGCAGTGGCTTCGTCAGCCCCGCTGGGGAGCCCCAGCATTTT; cdr3_aa: CASSGFVSPAGEPQHF; j_call: TRBJ1-5; clone_size: NA; d_call: NA; v_call: TRBV28
cdr3_nt: TGTGCCAGCAGCCCTGCCGTAGCGGGACACGAGCAGTACTTC; cdr3_aa: CASSPAVAGHEQYF; j_call: TRBJ2-7; clone_size: NA; d_call: TRBD2; v_call: TRBV7-2
cdr3_nt: TGCAGCGTTGAAGGGGCCCAAAAGAGGTGGAACACTGAAGCTTTCTTT; cdr3_aa: CSVEGAQKRWNTEAFF; j_call: TRBJ1-1; clone_size: few; d_call: NA; v_call: TRBV29-1
cdr3_nt: TGCGCCAGCAGCTTGACAGCGGGGGCTAATGAAAAACTGTTTTTT; cdr3_aa: CASSLTAGANEKLFF; j_call: TRBJ1-4; clone_size: few; d_call: NA; v_call: TRBV5-1
cdr3_nt: TGTGCCATCAGAGGGGGGGTGGAAGTCGACGAGCAGTACTTC; cdr3_aa: CAIRGGVEVDEQYF; j_call: TRBJ2-7; clone_size: few; d_call: NA; v_call: TRBV10-3
cdr3_nt: TGCAGCGCCGAAATGGAGGGCTACACCTTC; cdr3_aa: CSAEMEGYTF; j_call: TRBJ1-2; clone_size: few; d_call: NA; v_call: TRBV29-1
cdr3_nt: TGTGCCATCAAACGGGACACCGACTGGGGTGGCTACACCTTC; cdr3_aa: CAIKRDTDWGGYTF; j_call: TRBJ1-2; clone_size: NA; d_call: NA; v_call: TRBV10-3
cdr3_nt: TGCGTCAGCAGCCAAGATTTTACGGGACAGGGGGCCTCGAACATTCAGTACTTC; cdr3_aa: CVSSQDFTGQGASNIQYF; j_call: TRBJ2-4; clone_size: NA; d_call: TRBD1; v_call: TRBV4-1
cdr3_nt: TGTGCCAGCAGCTTAGCATCGGAGGGACAGAACCGAGGCGAGCAGTACTTC; cdr3_aa: CASSLASEGQNRGEQYF; j_call: TRBJ2-7; clone_size: NA; d_call: NA; v_call: TRBV7-6
cdr3_nt: TGTGCCAGCAACCTTCTTACAGGGGATGGCTACACCTTC; cdr3_aa: CASNLLTGDGYTF; j_call: TRBJ1-2; clone_size: NA; d_call: TRBD1; v_call: TRBV12-3/TRBV12-4
cdr3_nt: TGCAGCGTTGTGTCGACTGGGCAAGAGACCCAGTACTTC; cdr3_aa: CSVVSTGQETQYF; j_call: TRBJ2-5; clone_size: NA; d_call: NA; v_call: TRBV29-1
cdr3_nt: TGTGCCAGCAGCTTGGAGCAGGAGGGGTACGAGCAGTACTTC; cdr3_aa: CASSLEQEGYEQYF; j_call: TRBJ2-7; clone_size: few; d_call: NA; v_call: TRBV5-6
cdr3_nt: TGCGCCAGCAGCCGACAGGGGAAGGAGCAGTACTTC; cdr3_aa: CASSRQGKEQYF; j_call: TRBJ2-4; clone_size: few; d_call: TRBD1; v_call: TRBV4-1
cdr3_nt: TGTGCCAGCAGCTTACAGGTTTACAATGAGCAGTTCTTC; cdr3_aa: CASSLQVYNEQFF; j_call: TRBJ2-1; clone_size: many; d_call: NA; v_call: TRBV7-6
cdr3_nt: TGTGCCAGCAGTATGAGGGGGAGCTCCTACGAGCAGTACTTC; cdr3_aa: CASSMRGSSYEQYF; j_call: TRBJ2-7; clone_size: NA; d_call: NA; v_call: TRBV7-8
cdr3_nt: TGCGCCAGCAGCCGGCCCCCACAAGAGACCCAGTACTTC; cdr3_aa: CASSRPPQETQYF; j_call: TRBJ2-5; clone_size: NA; d_call: NA; v_call: TRBV5-1
cdr3_nt: TGTGCCAGCAGCTTGACCGGGACAGGGGCAGATACGCAGTATTTT; cdr3_aa: CASSLTGTGADTQYF; j_call: TRBJ2-3; clone_size: NA; d_call: TRBD1; v_call: TRBV7-3
cdr3_nt: TGTGCCAGCAGAAGCGGGAGTTTTGGGTCATTTGGCACAGATACGCAGTATTTT; cdr3_aa: CASRSGSFGSFGTDTQYF; j_call: TRBJ2-3; clone_size: NA; d_call: TRBD2; v_call: TRBV7-2
cdr3_nt: TGCAGTGCTGCCGGGTTGACTAGCGGGAGAGCAGAGACCCAGTACTTC; cdr3_aa: CSAAGLTSGRAETQYF; j_call: TRBJ2-5; clone_size: once; d_call: TRBD2; v_call: TRBV20-1
cdr3_nt: TGCGCCAGCAGCCAAGAACGGGAGCGGGAGGCCGGGAATGAGCAGTTCTTC; cdr3_aa: CASSQEREREAGNEQFF; j_call: TRBJ2-1; clone_size: few; d_call: TRBD2; v_call: TRBV4-1
cdr3_nt: TGTGCCAGCAGCACGGACAGCTATGGCTACACCTTC; cdr3_aa: CASSTDSYGYTF; j_call: TRBJ1-2; clone_size: NA; d_call: NA; v_call: TRBV5-5
cdr3_nt: TGTGCCAGCAGTAACCGACAGGGCTACGAGCAGTACTTC; cdr3_aa: CASSNRQGYEQYF; j_call: TRBJ2-7; clone_size: few; d_call: TRBD1; v_call: TRBV6-6
cdr3_nt: TGCAGCGTTGAAAGCGGAACCTACGAGCAGTACTTC; cdr3_aa: CSVESGTYEQYF; j_call: TRBJ2-7; clone_size: few; d_call: NA; v_call: TRBV29-1
cdr3_nt: TGTGCCATCAGTGAGCGCTCGGAAGCTTTCTTT; cdr3_aa: CAISERSEAFF; j_call: TRBJ1-1; clone_size: few; d_call: NA; v_call: TRBV10-3
cdr3_nt: TGTGCCAGCGACGGGCAGGGGCTATGCTATGGCTACACCTTC; cdr3_aa: CASDGQGLCYGYTF; j_call: TRBJ1-2; clone_size: NA; d_call: NA; v_call: TRBV12-3/TRBV12-4
cdr3_nt: TGTGCCAGCAGCTGGAAAAAGACAGGGGTGGACAATGAGCAGTTCTTC; cdr3_aa: CASSWKKTGVDNEQFF; j_call: TRBJ2-1; clone_size: NA; d_call: TRBD1; v_call: TRBV9
cdr3_nt: TGTGCCAGCAGTCTTCGTAAAGCGGGGATGAGCACAGATACGCAATATTTT; cdr3_aa: CASSLRKAGMSTDTQYF; j_call: TRBJ2-3; clone_size: NA; d_call: TRBD2; v_call: TRBV12-3/TRBV12-4
cdr3_nt: TGTGCCAGCAGCTTAGCCCCCGGGACAGGGCCCCACAATGAGCAGTTCTTC; cdr3_aa: CASSLAPGTGPHNEQFF; j_call: TRBJ2-1; clone_size: NA; d_call: TRBD1; v_call: TRBV11-3
cdr3_nt: TGCAGCGTTGCGGCCTTAAGGGGCCAAGAGACCCAGTACTTC; cdr3_aa: CSVAALRGQETQYF; j_call: TRBJ2-5; clone_size: NA; d_call: NA; v_call: TRBV29-1